Listed here are 21 T cell receptor beta chains from one sample, sequenced in a study of blood T cell repertoires in COVID-19. Measured with immunoSEQ multiplex PCR; TCRdb has only the in-frame clones, and not every one. The data contain about 100,000 clones, 70% to 90% of them singletons. Sequencing was performed on peripheral blood. The receptor source for this set is a human donor in a cohort sampled during active COVID-19.

The CDR3 region is CASSYGQTNTEAFF. The CDR3 nucleotides read TGTGCCAGCAGTTACGGGCAAACGAACACTGAAGCTTTCTTT. The chain links TRBV6-6 to TRBJ1-1; D is ambiguous. The germline V gene encodes CDR1 MNHNY and CDR2 SVGAGI (reference sequence). Trimming removed 2 bases at V and 1 base at J, with 8 bases between. This CDR3 has 14 amino acids.

V is TRBV5-1 and J is TRBJ1-3; D remains ambiguous. CDR3 length: 16 residues. The ends were cut back, 2 bases at V and 3 bases at J, with 15 bases in the middle. Germline assignment: CDR1 SGHRS and CDR2 YFSETQ. The CDR3 sequence: CASSFVTIINGNTIYF. The CDR3 DNA reads TGCGCCAGCAGCTTTGTGACAATCATAAATGGAAACACCATATATTTT.

The gene calls are TRBV29-1 and TRBJ2-3, with D possibly matching TRBD1 (7 bases). Germline CDR1 and CDR2: SQVTM and ANQGSEA. V lost 5 bases to trimming and J lost 2 bases, with 14 bases between them. The CDR3 spans 14 residues. CDR3 protein: CSVFTGDSTDTQYF. In DNA, the CDR3 is TGCAGCGTTTTTACAGGGGACTCCACAGATACGCAGTATTTT.

The chain employs TRBV24-1 and TRBJ2-1; TRBD1 is a possible D gene (6 bases). The CDR3 covers 16 residues. V was pared by 4 bases and J by 0 bases, with 12 bases between. In germline, CDR1 is KGHDR, CDR2 SFDVKD. The CDR3 DNA reads as TGTGCCACCAGTGACCCCGGACAGAGCTCCTACAATGAGCAGTTCTTC. Protein: CATSDPGQSSYNEQFF.

The chain joins TRBV5-4 to TRBJ1-4; 9 bases are shared with TRBD1. The V gene end was trimmed by 4 bases and the J gene end by 4 bases; junction bases not matched to a gene: 5. This CDR3 has 15 amino acids. Germline assignment: CDR1 SGHNT and CDR2 YYREEE (reference sequence). The chain's CDR3 is CASSRQGDLNEKLFF. The CDR3 bases are TGTGCCAGCAGCCGACAGGGGGACCTTAATGAAAAACTGTTTTTT.

The J gene is TRBJ2-5, the V gene TRBV5-1; 8 bases agree with TRBD1. In germline, CDR1 is SGHRS, CDR2 YFSETQ. After removal of 4 bases from V and 5 bases from J, the junction contained 7 bases not matched to a gene. The CDR3 is made up of 14 amino acids. CDR3 sequence: CASSHRTGKETQYF. CDR3 nucleotides: TGCGCCAGCAGCCACCGGACAGGGAAGGAGACCCAGTACTTC. The entire variable domain, with the rest obtained from reference TRBV5-1 and TRBJ2-5, is as follows: KAGVTQTPRYLIKTRGQQVTLSCSPISGHRSVSWYQQTPGQGLQFLFEYFSETQRNKGNFPGRFSGRQFSNSRSEMNVSTLELGDSALYLCASSHRTGKETQYFGPGTRLLVL.

The rearrangement joins TRBV7-8 to TRBJ1-1, with 8 bases aligning to TRBD1. Per the germline V gene, CDR1 is SGHVS and CDR2 is FQNEAQ. The CDR3 covers 14 residues. The J segment lost 6 bases and the V segment lost 5 bases, leaving 8 bases of the junction unmatched. The CDR3 reads CASSKTRGRAEAFF. The CDR3 nucleotides read TGTGCCAGCAGCAAGACCAGGGGGCGGGCTGAAGCTTTCTTT.

The CDR3 nucleotides are TGTGCCAGCAGCGTAGTGGGAGCTAACTATGGCTACACCTTC. Its translation is CASSVVGANYGYTF. This chain links TRBV9 with TRBJ1-2; D gene unclear. Germline CDR1 reads SGDLS; CDR2 reads YYNGEE. Trimming shortened V by 0 bases and J by 0 bases, and 6 bases separated the two germline ends. This CDR3 has 14 amino acids.

This chain joins TRBV7-2 and TRBJ2-1; D is unclear. The CDR3 extends over 12 amino acids. In germline, CDR1 is SGHTA, CDR2 FQGNSA. The V and J ends lost 1 base and 5 bases respectively, with 3 bases between them. Here the CDR3 DNA reads TGTGCCAGCAGCTTAGTAGACAATGAGCAGTTCTTC. This gives the protein CASSLVDNEQFF.

This clone was detected once. The rearrangement links TRBV7-2 to TRBJ1-1; 9 positions match TRBD1. The ends lost 4 bases at V and 12 bases at J; junction bases unmatched: 6. The CDR3 is made up of 12 amino acids. CDR1 and CDR2 (germline): SGHTA, FQGNSA. CDR3 amino acids: CASSSTGGGSFF. CDR3 nucleotide sequence: TGTGCCAGCAGCTCTACAGGGGGCGGGTCTTTCTTT.

The chain couples TRBV6-5 to TRBJ2-7, with 7 bases lining up with TRBD1. CDR3 length equals 15 residues. CDR1 and CDR2 (germline): MNHEY, SVGAGI. V shed 3 bases and J 3 bases; nucleotides not matched to a gene: 8. The CDR3 DNA reads TGTGCCAGCAGTTATTCGACAGGGCGAGGCTACGAGCAGTACTTC. Translating it yields CASSYSTGRGYEQYF.

The genes are TRBV15 and TRBJ2-1, with 10 nucleotides matching TRBD1. Looked up from germline, CDR1 is LNHNV and CDR2 is YYDKDF (reference sequence). The ends lost 6 bases at V and 0 bases at J; junction bases unmatched: 17. CDR3 length equals 20 residues. CDR3 DNA: TGTGCCACCAGAGGGGGTGACAGGGGGCTGACCAGCGACTCCTACAATGAGCAGTTCTTC. Its translation is CATRGGDRGLTSDSYNEQFF.

The V call is TRBV9, the J call TRBJ2-1; 12 nucleotides line up with TRBD2. The length of the CDR3 is 15 residues. Unmatched junction bases numbered 1, after V lost 0 bases and J lost 6 bases. Germline-derived CDR1 and CDR2 are SGDLS and YYNGEE. CDR3 DNA: TGTGCCAGCAGCGTAGGACTAGCGGGAGTCAATGAGCAGTTCTTC. Residues: CASSVGLAGVNEQFF.

The chain recombines TRBV29-1 with TRBJ1-2, with D possibly TRBD1 on 5 matching bases. CDR1 and CDR2 from the germline V gene are SQVTM and ANQGSEA. The CDR3 loop spans 11 amino acids. Trimming removed 6 bases from V and 3 bases from J, with 8 bases in between. CDR3 residues: CSVSRDYGYTF. The CDR3 nucleotides read TGCAGCGTCTCCAGGGACTATGGCTACACCTTC. Using reference TRBV29-1 and TRBJ1-2 for the parts outside the CDR3, the full variable domain is SAVISQKPSRDICQRGTSLTIQCQVDSQVTMMFWYRQQPGQSLTLIATANQGSEATYESGFVIDKFPISRPNLTFSTLTVSNMSPEDSSIYLCSVSRDYGYTFGSGTRLTVV.

The chain joins TRBV7-3 to TRBJ2-2, with 8 bases that match TRBD2. Germline V CDR1 and CDR2: SGHTA, FQGTGA. This CDR3 has 16 residues. V shed 1 base, J shed 4 bases, and the junction held 5 bases outside the gene matches. CDR3 sequence reads: CASSLRGLAGTGELFF. CDR3 coding DNA: TGTGCCAGCAGCTTAAGGGGCCTAGCGGGCACCGGGGAGCTGTTTTTT.

The V call is TRBV3-1 (or the pseudogene TRBV3-2), the J call TRBJ2-2, with TRBD1 as a possible D gene (6 bases). The CDR3 has 14 amino acids. V shed 6 bases and J shed 1 base, with 9 bases lying between them. Germline CDR1 reads LGHDT; CDR2 reads YNNKEL (reference sequence). The CDR3 sequence: CASRDRQNTGELFF. The CDR3, as DNA: TGTGCCAGCAGGGACAGACAGAACACCGGGGAGCTGTTTTTT.

V and J are TRBV6-5 and TRBJ1-1; D is possibly TRBD1 (6 bases). The CDR3 has 14 residues. Germline assignment: CDR1 MNHEY and CDR2 SVGAGI. Trimming took off 5 bases at V and 2 bases at J, with 12 bases between the two ends. CDR3 loop: CASSRGHSNTEAFF. The CDR3 DNA reads as TGTGCCAGCAGTAGGGGACACTCCAACACTGAAGCTTTCTTT.

The gene calls are TRBV6-6 and TRBJ2-3; 12 positions agree with TRBD2. The CDR3 spans 15 residues. The V segment lost 7 bases and the J segment 3 bases; nucleotides outside the gene matches: 5. Germline assignment: CDR1 MNHNY and CDR2 SVGAGI (reference sequence). The CDR3 coding sequence is TGTGCCAGCATCTACGGGACTAGCGGGACAGATACGCAGTATTTT. It encodes CASIYGTSGTDTQYF.

The V and J genes are TRBV6-6 and TRBJ2-7; 8 nucleotides match TRBD1. V shed 7 bases, J shed 2 bases, and the junction held 7 bases outside the gene matches. The CDR3 consists of 14 residues. The V gene's germline CDR1 is MNHNY and CDR2 SVGAGI (reference sequence). CDR3 sequence: CASTLPGQAYEQYF. The CDR3 nucleotides read TGTGCCAGCACCCTACCGGGACAGGCCTACGAGCAGTACTTC.

The J gene is TRBJ1-1, the V gene TRBV4-3; TRBD1 might be the D (5 bases). CDR3 length: 15 amino acids. CDR1 and CDR2 from the germline V gene are LGHNA and YSLEER. Trimming took off 3 bases at V and 1 base at J, with 12 bases between the two ends. The CDR3 DNA sequence: TGCGCCAGCAGCCAGGATCGCGGGGGGAACACTGAAGCTTTCTTT. This codes for CASSQDRGGNTEAFF.

The chain couples TRBV4-1 to TRBJ1-2; TRBD1 is a possible D gene (5 bases). V lost 4 bases and J 2 bases, leaving 17 bases between the germline ends. Germline V lookup: CDR1 MGHRA, CDR2 YSYEKL. This CDR3 spans 16 amino acids. The CDR3, as DNA: TGCGCCAGCAGCCCGGACACCTCATACCGAAACTATGGCTACACCTTC. Translated: CASSPDTSYRNYGYTF.